This TCR beta chain was retrieved from a study of blood T cells in healthy people across ages. The germline gives CDR1 LGHNA, CDR2 YNFKEQ. V trimming: 0 bases; J trimming: 4 bases; junction bases outside the gene matches: 4. The CDR3 runs to 17 residues. A second PCR of 7 to 11 cycles used a sample-barcoded 5' primer and a J-beta primer mix. TCRdb re-derived calls from the 5' RACE reads in MiXCR, one entry per CDR3 protein. The data show some 290,000 distinct CDR3 sequences, 27% seen once. This clonotype appeared a few times. The TCR was taken from a woman between 65 and 79 years old in good health. The sample was blood. This chain uses TRBV4-2 with TRBJ2-3, with 13 bases that match TRBD2. The chain's CDR3 is CASSQERGLAGSDTQYF. The CDR3 DNA sequence: TGTGCCAGCAGCCAAGAAAGGGGACTAGCGGGATCAGATACGCAGTATTTT.